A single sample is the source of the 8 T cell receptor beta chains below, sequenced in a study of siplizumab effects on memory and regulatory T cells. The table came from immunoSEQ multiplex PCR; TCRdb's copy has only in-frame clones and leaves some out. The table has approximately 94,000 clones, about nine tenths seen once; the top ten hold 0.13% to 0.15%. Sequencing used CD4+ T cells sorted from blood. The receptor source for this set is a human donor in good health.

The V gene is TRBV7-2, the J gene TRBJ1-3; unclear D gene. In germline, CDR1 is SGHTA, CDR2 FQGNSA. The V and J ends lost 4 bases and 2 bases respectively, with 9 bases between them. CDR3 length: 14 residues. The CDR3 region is CASSSSGPGNTIYF. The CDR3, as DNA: TGTGCCAGCAGCTCCTCGGGTCCTGGAAACACCATATATTTT.

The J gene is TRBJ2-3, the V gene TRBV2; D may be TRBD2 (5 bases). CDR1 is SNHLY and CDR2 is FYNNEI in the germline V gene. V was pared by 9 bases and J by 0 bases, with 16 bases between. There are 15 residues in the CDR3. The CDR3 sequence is CASLTREASTDTQYF. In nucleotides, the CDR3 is TGTGCCAGTCTTACGAGGGAAGCTAGCACAGATACGCAGTATTTT.

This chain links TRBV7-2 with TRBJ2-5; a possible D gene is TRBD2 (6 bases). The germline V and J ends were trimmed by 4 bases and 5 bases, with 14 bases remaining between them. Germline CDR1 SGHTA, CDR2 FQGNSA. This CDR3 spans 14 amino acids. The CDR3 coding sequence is TGTGCCAGCAGCTCGAGGTGGAGGGCGGAGACCCAGTACTTC. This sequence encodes CASSSRWRAETQYF.

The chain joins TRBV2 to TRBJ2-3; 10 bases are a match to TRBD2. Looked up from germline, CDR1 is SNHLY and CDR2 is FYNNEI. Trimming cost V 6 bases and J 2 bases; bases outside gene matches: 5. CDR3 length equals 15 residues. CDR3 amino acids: CASRASGGATDTQYF. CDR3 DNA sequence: TGTGCCAGCAGAGCGAGCGGGGGGGCCACAGATACGCAGTATTTT.

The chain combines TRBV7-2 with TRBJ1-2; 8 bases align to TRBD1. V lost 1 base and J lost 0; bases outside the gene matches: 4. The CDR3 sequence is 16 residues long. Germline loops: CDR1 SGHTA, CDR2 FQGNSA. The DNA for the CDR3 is TGTGCCAGCAGCTTAGACGGACAGGGAACTAACTATGGCTACACCTTC. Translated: CASSLDGQGTNYGYTF.

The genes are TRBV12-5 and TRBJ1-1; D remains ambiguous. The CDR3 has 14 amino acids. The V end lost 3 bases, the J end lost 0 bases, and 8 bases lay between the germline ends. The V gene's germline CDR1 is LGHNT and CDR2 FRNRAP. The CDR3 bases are TGTGCTAGTGGTTTACATACGGTGAACACTGAAGCTTTCTTT. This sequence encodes CASGLHTVNTEAFF. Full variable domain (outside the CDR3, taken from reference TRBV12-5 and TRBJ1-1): DARVTQTPRHKVTEMGQEVTMRCQPILGHNTVFWYRQTMMQGLELLAYFRNRAPLDDSGMPKDRFSAEMPDATLATLKIQPSEPRDSAVYFCASGLHTVNTEAFFGQGTRLTVV.

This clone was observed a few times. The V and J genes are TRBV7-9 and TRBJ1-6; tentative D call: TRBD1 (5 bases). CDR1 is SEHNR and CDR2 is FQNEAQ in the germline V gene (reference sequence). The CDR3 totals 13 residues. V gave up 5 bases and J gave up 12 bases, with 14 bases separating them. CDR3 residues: CASSPQTGLPLHF. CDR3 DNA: TGTGCCAGCAGCCCTCAAACAGGCTTACCCCTCCACTTT.

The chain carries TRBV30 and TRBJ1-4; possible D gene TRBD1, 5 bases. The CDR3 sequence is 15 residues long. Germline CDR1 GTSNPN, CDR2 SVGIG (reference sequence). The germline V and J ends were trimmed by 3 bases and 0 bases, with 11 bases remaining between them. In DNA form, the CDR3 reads TGTGCCTGGAGGGTTCAGGGAACAACTAATGAAAAACTGTTTTTT. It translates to CAWRVQGTTNEKLFF.